These T cell receptor beta chains were read from a single sample in a study of blood T cell repertoires in COVID-19. Clones were read by immunoSEQ multiplex PCR, and TCRdb kept only the in-frame ones, dropping some. In the table there are around 230,000 clones, 86% of which are singletons. Sequencing used PBMCs or T cells enriched from blood (not recorded which). These receptors were collected from a woman between 35 and 50 years old with acute COVID-19. The CDR3 runs from the conserved cysteine through the conserved F or W. A D gene is named only where the DNA matches it firmly. Expanded clones are given a class, and other clones once, few, many or no size at all.

TRBJ1-6,-,TRBV9,-,CASGREDGSPLHF,TGTGCCAGCGGCCGGGAGGATGGTTCACCCCTCCACTTT
TRBJ1-6,-,TRBV11-3,-,CASSLDLAAGSPLHF,TGTGCCAGCAGCTTAGATTTGGCAGCGGGTTCACCCCTCCACTTT
TRBJ1-4,-,TRBV19,-,CASSIWRVATNEKLFF,TGTGCCAGTAGTATTTGGAGGGTTGCAACTAATGAAAAACTGTTTTTT
TRBJ2-5,-,TRBV27,TRBD2,CASSFLAGGPGETQYF,TGTGCCAGCAGTTTTCTAGCGGGGGGGCCGGGAGAGACCCAGTACTTC
TRBJ1-4,-,TRBV10-3,-,CAISETGSNEKLFF,TGTGCCATCAGTGAGACAGGGTCTAATGAAAAACTGTTTTTT
TRBJ2-1,-,TRBV30,TRBD2,CAWRFGGAHNEQFF,TGTGCCTGGAGGTTCGGGGGGGCCCACAATGAGCAGTTCTTC
TRBJ1-1,-,TRBV5-6,-,CASSLGGRSTEAFF,TGTGCCAGCAGCTTAGGAGGGAGGAGCACTGAAGCTTTCTTT
TRBJ1-1,-,TRBV12-5,-,CASGFATEAFF,TGTGCTAGTGGTTTTGCGACTGAAGCTTTCTTT
TRBJ2-2,-,TRBV2,TRBD1,CASSGRTGFNGELFF,TGTGCCAGCAGTGGTAGGACAGGGTTTAACGGGGAGCTGTTTTTT
TRBJ2-3,-,TRBV7-3,-,CASSLQGSTDTQYF,TGTGCCAGCAGCTTACAGGGGAGCACAGATACGCAGTATTTT
TRBJ2-1,-,TRBV7-8,-,CASSLTFIGAYNEQFF,TGTGCCAGCAGCTTAACTTTTATCGGGGCCTACAATGAGCAGTTCTTC
TRBJ1-2,-,TRBV5-1,TRBD1,CASSDRQGANYGYTF,TGCGCCAGCAGCGATCGACAGGGGGCCAACTATGGCTACACCTTC
TRBJ2-1,once,TRBV4-2,TRBD1,CASSPLGQVAYNEQFF,TGTGCCAGCAGCCCCTTGGGACAGGTGGCCTACAATGAGCAGTTCTTC
TRBJ1-5,-,TRBV6-5,-,CASQTDPGNQPQHF,TGTGCCAGCCAGACTGACCCGGGCAATCAGCCCCAGCATTTT
TRBJ1-1,-,TRBV15,-,CATSLPFVNTEAFF,TGTGCCACCAGCCTCCCTTTTGTGAACACTGAAGCTTTCTTT
TRBJ1-5,-,TRBV9,-,CASSVDDRNQPQHF,TGTGCCAGCAGCGTAGATGACAGGAACCAGCCCCAGCATTTT
TRBJ1-4,-,TRBV4-2,-,CASSQDGPGQTNEKLFF,TGTGCCAGCAGCCAAGATGGTCCAGGGCAAACTAATGAAAAACTGTTTTTT
TRBJ1-1,once,TRBV2,-,CASSEVVRNEAFF,TGTGCCAGCAGTGAAGTCGTCAGAAACGAAGCTTTCTTT
TRBJ1-1,-,TRBV6-5,TRBD1,CASSYRAGGLDTEAFF,TGTGCCAGCAGTTACCGGGCAGGGGGTTTGGACACTGAAGCTTTCTTT
TRBJ1-1,-,TRBV6-1,-,CASSESDRYTEAFF,TGTGCCAGCAGTGAATCCGACAGATACACTGAAGCTTTCTTT